What follows are 6 T cell receptor beta chains derived from one specimen sequenced in a study of control samples from healthy donors and cancer patients. Assay used: immunoSEQ multiplex PCR; TCRdb lists only in-frame clones, some missing. The table has about 110,000 clones, approximately 84% seen once. The specimen was blood. The receptors derive from a man aged 18 to 30 in good health.

The CDR3 spells CASSFRGRTGNTIYF. The CDR3, as DNA: TGTGCCAGCAGTTTCAGGGGTAGGACTGGAAACACCATATATTTT. The chain uses TRBV28 and TRBJ1-3; the D gene is possibly TRBD1 (6 bases). This CDR3 contains 15 residues. Trimming cost V 3 bases and J 2 bases, with 11 bases left between them. Germline V gene sequence: CDR1 MDHEN, CDR2 SYDVKM.

The chain carries TRBV25-1 and TRBJ2-7; D is perhaps TRBD1 or TRBD2 (5 bases each). The CDR3 contains 14 residues. Germline V gene sequence: CDR1 MGHDK, CDR2 SYGVNS. Trimming removed 3 bases from V and 7 bases from J, with 16 bases in between. The CDR3 region is CASSDPTVRGEQYF. CDR3 sequence (DNA): TGTGCCAGCAGTGACCCGACAGTACGGGGTGAGCAGTACTTC.

This sequence joins TRBV7-2 and TRBJ1-2, with 7 bases that match TRBD1. This CDR3 contains 17 residues. Germline V gives CDR1 SGHTA, CDR2 FQGNSA. The J segment lost 6 bases and the V segment lost 4 bases, leaving 17 bases of the junction unmatched. The CDR3 coding sequence is TGTGCCAGCAGCTACGACACTGTACAGGGGAGGGGAAATGGCTACACCTTC. As protein: CASSYDTVQGRGNGYTF.

The DNA for the CDR3 is TGTGCCAGCAGCGCCCAGACGGTCGGGGAGCAGTACTTC. Protein sequence: CASSAQTVGEQYF. The chain is built from TRBV9 and TRBJ2-7; D unclear. Germline CDR1 SGDLS, CDR2 YYNGEE. This CDR3 is built from 13 residues. The V end lost 3 bases, the J end lost 7 bases, and 14 bases lay between the germline ends.

The rearrangement uses TRBV7-2 and TRBJ2-7; TRBD1 aligns across 8 bases. The CDR3 length is 14 residues. Unmatched junction bases numbered 4, after V lost 4 bases and J lost 2 bases. CDR1 is SGHTA and CDR2 is FQGNSA in the germline V gene. The CDR3 DNA reads TGTGCCAGCAGCTACGACAGGGGAACCTACGAGCAGTACTTC. Its protein product is CASSYDRGTYEQYF.

This clone is a singleton in its sample. The gene calls are TRBV4-1 and TRBJ1-2; the D gene is possibly TRBD1 (5 bases). This CDR3 has 15 amino acids. Germline CDR1 reads MGHRA; CDR2 reads YSYEKL. The germline V and J ends were trimmed by 4 bases and 8 bases, with 20 bases remaining between them. Here the CDR3 DNA reads TGCGCCAGCAGCCCAGATACGGGGGGGTTGTGGGGCTACACCTTC. Translation: CASSPDTGGLWGYTF.